This TCR beta chain was captured in a study of blood T cell repertoires in COVID-19. Whole-study context: T cells, B-cell-depleted T cells, or PBMCs provided the cDNA or gDNA that served as material.

Sequenced by immunoSEQ multiplex PCR; TCRdb stores in-frame clones only, minus some. The repertoire has 200,000 to 300,000 clones, approximately 91% of them found once; the top ten carry about 0.7%. The length of the CDR3 is 16 residues. CDR1 MRHNA and CDR2 SNTAGT come from the germline V gene. The ends lost 5 bases at V and 0 bases at J; junction bases unmatched: 6. The sequence came from a human donor in a cohort sampled during active COVID-19. The rearrangement joins TRBV6-4 to TRBJ2-2; the match to TRBD1 covers 7 bases. The sample consisted of peripheral blood. CDR3 sequence: CASSLLGTANTGELFF. CDR3 DNA: TGTGCCAGCAGTCTACTAGGGACAGCGAACACCGGGGAGCTGTTTTTT.